Listed below are T cell receptor beta chains from one sample, sequenced in a study of cytomegalovirus exposure and HLA in healthy donors. Only in-frame clones appear in the TCRdb table, and some are missing; sequencing was by immunoSEQ multiplex PCR. The repertoire shows about 160,000 clones; the top ten hold 1% to 1.5%. Sequenced: PBMCs. These receptors all come from a woman aged 55-70 years in good health and CMV-seronegative. CDR3s include the opening cysteine and the closing phenylalanine or tryptophan. Each record gives: V gene, D gene, J gene, CDR3 protein, CDR3 DNA. A D gene is named only where the DNA matches it firmly.

TRBV7-3,-,TRBJ1-1,CASSQRGGSGMNTEAFF,TGTGCCAGCAGCCAAAGGGGGGGGTCGGGTATGAACACTGAAGCTTTCTTT
TRBV15,-,TRBJ1-5,CATSRDGPPYSNQPQHF,TGTGCCACCAGCAGAGATGGGCCACCGTATAGCAATCAGCCCCAGCATTTT
TRBV15,TRBD1,TRBJ2-2,CATSRDRGRTGELFF,TGTGCCACCAGCAGGGACAGGGGGCGGACCGGGGAGCTGTTTTTT
TRBV28,-,TRBJ1-1,CASGAREANTEAFF,TGTGCCAGCGGTGCCAGGGAGGCGAACACTGAAGCTTTCTTT
TRBV5-1,-,TRBJ2-7,CASRREILYEQYF,TGCGCCAGCAGGAGGGAGATTCTCTACGAGCAGTACTTC
TRBV5-1,-,TRBJ2-3,CASSLGPGKGVGTDTQYF,TGCGCCAGCAGCCTGGGGCCGGGAAAGGGGGTGGGCACAGATACGCAGTATTTT
TRBV7-9,TRBD2,TRBJ2-7,CASSWTSGDTYEQYF,TGTGCCAGCAGCTGGACTAGCGGGGATACCTACGAGCAGTACTTC
TRBV25-1,-,TRBJ2-1,CASSAGSSSYNEQFF,TGTGCCAGCAGTGCAGGGTCGAGCTCCTACAATGAGCAGTTCTTC
TRBV15,-,TRBJ2-2,CATSLDRQYTGELFF,TGTGCCACCTCTCTAGACAGGCAATACACCGGGGAGCTGTTTTTT
TRBV6-1,TRBD2,TRBJ2-7,CASSEGGGPGSYEQYF,TGTGCCAGCAGTGAAGGGGGGGGTCCGGGATCCTACGAGCAGTACTTC